These T cell receptor beta chains were read from a single sample in a study of vaccination and CD4 T cells after COVID-19. TCRdb ran MiXCR on the PCR reads and lists one entry per CDR3 protein. The sample lists over 11,000 distinct CDR3 sequences, roughly 54% occurring once. Antigens for these TCRs are unknown. Sequences were derived from CD4+ T cells from blood, cultured in vitro, sampled before SARS-CoV-2 vaccination. Receptors were obtained from a human donor who had recovered from COVID-19. CDR3s include the opening cysteine and the closing phenylalanine or tryptophan. A D gene is named only where the DNA matches it firmly. The size field is filled for only some rows; it gives once, few, many or a size class.

D	V	size	J	DNA	CDR3
TRBD2	TRBV7-6	.	TRBJ2-3	TGTGCCAGCAGCTTACTAGCGGGGGGGCCGACGTCGACAGATACGCAGTATTTT	CASSLLAGGPTSTDTQYF
TRBD2	TRBV6-1	once	TRBJ2-7	TGTGCCAGCAGTCCCCCTACTAGCGGGGCCTACGAGCAGTACTTC	CASSPPTSGAYEQYF
TRBD1	TRBV28	.	TRBJ2-4	TGTGCCAGCAGCCCCACCAGGGGGCCAAACATTCAGTACTTC	CASSPTRGPNIQYF
.	TRBV7-2	.	TRBJ1-2	TGTGCCAGCACCAAGGACAGTTATGGCTACACCTTC	CASTKDSYGYTF
.	TRBV6-1	.	TRBJ2-1	TGTGCCAGCAGACCCGACAGCTACAATGAGCAGTTCTTC	CASRPDSYNEQFF
.	TRBV5-8	.	TRBJ1-5	TGTGCCAGCGGGCAATATCAGCCCCAGCATTTT	CASGQYQPQHF
TRBD2	TRBV10-3	.	TRBJ2-1	TGTGCCATCAGTGAGAGGACTAGCGGGATGTCCTACAATGAGCAGTTCTTC	CAISERTSGMSYNEQFF
TRBD1	TRBV2	.	TRBJ2-7	TGTGCCAGCAGTGAAGCGACAGGGGGCTCTTCCGAGCAGTACTTC	CASSEATGGSSEQYF
.	TRBV20-1	few	TRBJ2-3	TGCAGTGCTCCCCAAACAATAAGGGCCGATACGCAGTATTTT	CSAPQTIRADTQYF
.	TRBV4-1	.	TRBJ1-6	TGCGCCAGCAGCCAAGATCGGGCCAGGGCCTCCTATAATTCACCCCTCCACTTT	CASSQDRARASYNSPLHF
TRBD1	TRBV7-2	.	TRBJ2-3	TGTGCCAGCAGCCAACAGGGGGATACGCAGTATTTT	CASSQQGDTQYF
.	TRBV19	.	TRBJ1-5	TGTGCCAGTAGTAGGACAGATAGCAATCAGCCCCAGCATTTT	CASSRTDSNQPQHF
.	TRBV19	.	TRBJ1-2	TGTGCCAGTAGTCCCGGGTATGGCTACACCTTC	CASSPGYGYTF
.	TRBV15	.	TRBJ2-3	TGTGCCACCAGCAGAGATGTTTCTAGCGCCGCGGATACGCAGTATTTT	CATSRDVSSAADTQYF
TRBD1	TRBV11-1	few	TRBJ2-7	TGTGCCAGCAGCTCCATGAGGGACAGGGCCTACGAGCAGTACTTC	CASSSMRDRAYEQYF
.	TRBV11-3	.	TRBJ2-7	TGTGCCAGCAGCTTATTCCAGGACTCCTACGAGCAGTACTTC	CASSLFQDSYEQYF
.	TRBV19	.	TRBJ2-7	TGTGCCAGTAGTATAGATCTCTCGACATCCTACGAGCAGTACTTC	CASSIDLSTSYEQYF
.	TRBV20-1	few	TRBJ1-1	TGCAGTGCTAGAGATCCCTGGGCGGAGGCGAAAGCTTTCTTT	CSARDPWAEAKAFF
TRBD1	TRBV29-1	.	TRBJ1-5	TGCAGCGTTGAGCCAGGGGGGAATCAGCCCCAGCATTTT	CSVEPGGNQPQHF
.	TRBV20-1	few	TRBJ2-2	TGCAGTGCTAGAGATCAGGCCGTGACGAACACCGGGGAGCTGTTTTTT	CSARDQAVTNTGELFF
TRBD1	TRBV6-2/TRBV6-3	.	TRBJ1-5	TGTGCCAGCAGGGGTCTGGGGACAGGCGGGAGAAGCAATCAGCCCCAGCATTTT	CASRGLGTGGRSNQPQHF
.	TRBV5-6	.	TRBJ1-2	TGTGCCAGCAGCTTAGGCAAGAATGGCTACACCTTC	CASSLGKNGYTF